Below, 28 T cell receptor beta chains from the same sample are listed, as sequenced in a study of post-analysis software for immune sequencing data. Findings and caveats of the study: Five TRBV segments, including TRBV5-6, TRBV5-1 and TRBV20-1, were more frequent in patients than controls.

No antigens are known for them. cDNA libraries for TCR beta contained unique molecular identifiers. In TCRdb, the PCR reads were re-called with MiXCR into one record per CDR3 protein. The profile shows hundreds of thousands of distinct CDR3 sequences, roughly 45% of them singletons. Material: blood. The receptors come from a girl aged 5-17 years with multiple sclerosis.

Only a few counts were recorded for this clonotype. The J gene is TRBJ1-2, the V gene TRBV7-8, with 9 nucleotides matching TRBD1. Trimming cost V 2 bases and J 4 bases; bases outside gene matches: 8. CDR1 and CDR2 (germline): SGHVS, FQNEAQ. CDR3 length: 16 residues. This chain's CDR3 is CASSLSSGQGIYGYTF. The CDR3 bases are TGTGCCAGCAGCTTATCTTCGGGACAGGGCATCTATGGCTACACCTTC.

In this sample, this clonotype turned up a few times. The chain employs TRBV6-1 and TRBJ2-3; tentatively, D is TRBD2 (6 bases). Germline loops: CDR1 MNHNS, CDR2 SASEGT. The CDR3 has 13 residues. The V end was cut by 8 bases, the J end by 4 bases, with 13 bases between. This chain's CDR3 is CASLGEVADTQYF. The CDR3 coding sequence is TGTGCCAGCCTGGGGGAGGTAGCAGATACGCAGTATTTT.

The chain's CDR3 is CASSSQADNEQFF. The CDR3 DNA reads TGTGCCAGCAGTTCGCAGGCCGACAATGAGCAGTTCTTC. The V and J genes are TRBV28 and TRBJ2-1; D unresolved. The CDR3 totals 13 residues. The V and J ends lost 4 bases and 5 bases respectively, with 9 bases between them. Germline loops: CDR1 MDHEN, CDR2 SYDVKM.

This clonotype was detected only a few times. CDR3 sequence: CSASLAGAGPNEQFF. As DNA, the CDR3 is TGCAGTGCTAGCTTAGCGGGAGCAGGGCCAAATGAGCAGTTCTTC. The chain couples TRBV20-1 to TRBJ2-1, with 9 bases identical to TRBD2. Germline CDR1 is DFQATT and CDR2 is SNEGSKA (reference sequence). Germline trimming cut 3 bases from V and 7 bases from J; bases unmatched to any gene: 10. There are 15 residues in the CDR3.

The CDR3 nucleotides read TGTGCCAGCAGCTTCGGTCGGGTCGGCACAGATACGCAGTATTTT. As protein: CASSFGRVGTDTQYF. This rearrangement joins TRBV9 to TRBJ2-3; D is uncertain. This CDR3 is 15 amino acids long. Germline CDR1 SGDLS, CDR2 YYNGEE. V shed 4 bases and J shed 1 base, with 13 bases lying between them.

This clonotype was counted a few times. Its ends do not fully match the called genes, so a read error is possible. The chain joins TRBV5-6 to TRBJ2-5, with TRBD1 matching over 7 bases. The J call may be in error: the DNA end matches TRBJ2-7 better. Germline loops: CDR1 SGHDT, CDR2 YYEEEE. This CDR3 is built from 12 residues. The CDR3 DNA is TGTACCAGCAGCAGAACAGGGGACGAGCAGTACTTC. Amino acid sequence: CTSSRTGDEQYF.

V is TRBV20-1 and J is TRBJ2-5, with D uncertain. Trimming took off 4 bases at V and 1 base at J, with 10 bases between the two ends. Germline CDR1 is DFQATT and CDR2 is SNEGSKA (reference sequence). The length of the CDR3 is 13 residues. CDR3 coding DNA: TGCAGTGCTACCGAGACGGCCCAAGAGACCCAGTACTTC. The encoded protein is CSATETAQETQYF.

The chain couples TRBV10-3 to TRBJ2-7, with D hard to call. This CDR3 contains 12 residues. Deletions cut 4 bases from V and 3 bases from J, with 7 bases between. Germline-derived CDR1 and CDR2 are ENHRY and SYGVKD. The CDR3 here is CAISGDHYEQYV. In nucleotides, the CDR3 is TGTGCCATCAGTGGTGACCACTACGAGCAGTACGTC.

The V call is TRBV16, the J call TRBJ2-1; 13 nucleotides align to TRBD2. The CDR3 totals 16 residues. Germline V gene lookup returns CDR1 KGHSY and CDR2 FQNENV. Germline trimming cut 6 bases from V and 8 bases from J; bases unmatched to any gene: 10. Here the CDR3 reads CASSPPGLAGIYEQFF. DNA for the CDR3: TGTGCCAGCAGTCCCCCGGGACTAGCGGGAATCTATGAGCAGTTCTTC.

This clonotype has just a few counts. The chain links TRBV7-9 to TRBJ2-1; tentatively, D is TRBD1 or TRBD2 (5 bases each). The CDR3 contains 17 residues. Deletions cut 1 base from V and 2 bases from J, with 15 bases between. Germline V gene lookup returns CDR1 SEHNR and CDR2 FQNEAQ (reference sequence). CDR3 DNA sequence: TGTGCCAGCAGCTTAGAACCGGGCAGGGAGCCCTACAATGAGCAGTTCTTC. Translation: CASSLEPGREPYNEQFF.

There are a few counts of this clonotype. This sequence joins TRBV4-1 and TRBJ1-2; 8 positions agree with TRBD1. The CDR3 runs to 15 residues. The V gene end was trimmed by 5 bases and the J gene end by 6 bases; junction bases not matched to a gene: 11. CDR1 MGHRA and CDR2 YSYEKL come from the germline V gene. The chain's CDR3 is CASSSQGAGFDGYTF. In DNA, the CDR3 is TGCGCCAGCAGCAGTCAGGGGGCTGGCTTCGATGGCTACACCTTC.

The genes are TRBV20-1 and TRBJ1-1; D ambiguous. The CDR3 runs 14 residues. V gave up 0 bases and J gave up 5 bases, with 13 bases separating them. CDR1 and CDR2 (germline): DFQATT, SNEGSKA (reference sequence). CDR3 region: CSARDPAKETEAFF. The DNA of the CDR3 is TGCAGTGCTAGAGATCCCGCAAAGGAGACTGAAGCTTTCTTT.

This chain joins TRBV20-1 and TRBJ2-7; TRBD1 matches 8 bases. Germline CDR1 DFQATT, CDR2 SNEGSKA (reference sequence). With V trimmed by 5 bases and J by 2 bases, 5 bases remained unmatched. This CDR3 comprises 13 residues. CDR3 in DNA: TGCAGTGCTCTCCGACAGGGGACCTACGAGCAGTACTTC. It codes for CSALRQGTYEQYF.

This clonotype was detected once. The chain recombines TRBV28 with TRBJ2-7; tentatively, D is TRBD2 (5 bases). CDR3 length: 13 amino acids. Germline V lookup: CDR1 MDHEN, CDR2 SYDVKM. Trimming took 1 base from V and 5 from J, leaving 9 bases between them. The CDR3 sequence: CASSLLEGNEQYF. The CDR3 bases are TGTGCCAGCAGTTTATTAGAGGGCAACGAGCAGTACTTC.

The rearrangement links TRBV6-5 to TRBJ2-3; no clear D. With 0 bases removed from V and 4 bases from J, the gap between germline ends came to 11 bases. From germline, CDR1 is MNHEY and CDR2 SVGAGI. The CDR3 loop spans 15 amino acids. CDR3 nucleotide sequence: TGTGCCAGCAGTTACTCGGTCGGAGAGGCAGATACGCAGTATTTT. Translating it yields CASSYSVGEADTQYF.

This clonotype was found once. The V and J genes are TRBV12-3 or TRBV12-4 and TRBJ1-1; D is undetermined. CDR3 length: 14 amino acids. Trimming stripped 4 bases from V and 3 bases from J, with 12 bases between. The CDR3 nucleotides read TGTGCCAGCAGTTCGTCAGGTATCTACACTGAAGCTTTCTTT. Translation gives CASSSSGIYTEAFF.

The gene calls are TRBV27 and TRBJ2-1, with 7 bases identical to TRBD2. Germline trimming cut 8 bases from V and 6 bases from J; bases unmatched to any gene: 7. This CDR3 contains 13 residues. Germline assignment: CDR1 MNHEY and CDR2 SMNVEV (reference sequence). The CDR3 reads CASGRDRGNEQFF. Here the CDR3 DNA reads TGTGCCAGCGGGAGGGACCGGGGCAATGAGCAGTTCTTC.

The V call is TRBV29-1, the J call TRBJ2-7, with D possibly being TRBD1 (6 bases). The CDR3 extends over 10 amino acids. Germline CDR1 SQVTM, CDR2 ANQGSEA. CDR3 coding DNA: TGCAGTTCTGGGGGCAATGAGCAGTACTTC. Its translation: CSSGGNEQYF.

The sample holds a few counts of this clonotype. This chain uses TRBV7-9 with TRBJ2-4; 8 bases map to TRBD2. The CDR3 has 17 amino acids. Germline loops: CDR1 SEHNR, CDR2 FQNEAQ (reference sequence). Trimming took 5 bases from V and 2 from J; bases not matched to a gene: 11. In DNA form, the CDR3 reads TGTGCCAGCAGCCCATGGGGGGCGGGAGGCCCCAAAAACATTCAGTACTTC. Protein sequence: CASSPWGAGGPKNIQYF.

This clonotype has more than one count but fewer than ten. A junction boundary mismatches the germline segment, possibly from a read error. V is TRBV9 and J is TRBJ2-7, with a weak D call TRBD2 (5 bases). There are 12 residues in the CDR3. Germline loops: CDR1 SGDLS, CDR2 YYNGEE. The CDR3, as DNA: TGTGCTAGCAGTTCCGCGGGTAGGGAGCAGTACTTC. Its protein is CASSSAGREQYF. Supplemented by reference TRBV9 and TRBJ2-7, the full variable domain reads DSGVTQTPKHLITATGQRVTLRCSPRSGDLSVYWYQQSLDQGLQFLIQYYNGEERAKGNILERFSAQQFPDLHSELNLSSLELGDSALYFCASSSAGREQYFGPGTRLTVT.

The chain links TRBV29-1 to TRBJ1-2, with 11 bases that match TRBD1. The germline gives CDR1 SQVTM, CDR2 ANQGSEA. Trimming took 3 bases from V and 8 from J; bases not matched to a gene: 5. The CDR3 extends over 13 amino acids. CDR3 residues: CSVDGQGADGYTF. DNA of the CDR3: TGCAGCGTTGACGGACAGGGGGCGGACGGCTACACCTTC.

The gene calls are TRBV4-2 and TRBJ2-7; D perhaps matches TRBD2 (5 bases). Germline V lookup: CDR1 LGHNA, CDR2 YNFKEQ. Deletions cut 4 bases from V and 4 bases from J, with 17 bases between. CDR3 length: 15 residues. The CDR3: CASSPREGDRYEQYF. The CDR3 DNA is TGTGCCAGCAGCCCCCGGGAAGGTGATCGATACGAGCAGTACTTC.

The chain uses TRBV12-3 or TRBV12-4 and TRBJ1-1; D may be TRBD1 (5 bases). Between the trimmed V and J ends, which lost 3 bases and 0 bases, there was a span of 14 bases. There are 16 residues in the CDR3. CDR3 nucleotide sequence: TGTGCCAGCAGTTTCCTTTCGGACATCATGAACACTGAAGCTTTCTTT. It yields the protein CASSFLSDIMNTEAFF.

This clonotype occurred a few times. This rearrangement joins TRBV6-2 or TRBV6-3 to TRBJ1-5; D might be TRBD1 (5 bases). The CDR3 length is 15 residues. V shed 5 bases and J shed 6 bases, with 17 bases lying between them. The germline V gene has CDR1 MNHEY and CDR2 SVGEGT. The CDR3: CASSTRGAGSQPQHF. The CDR3 nucleotides read TGTGCCAGCAGTACACGGGGCGCAGGGAGTCAGCCCCAGCATTTT.

The rearrangement joins TRBV5-5 to TRBJ2-1; TRBD2 matches 8 bases. CDR3 size: 15 residues. CDR1 and CDR2 (germline): SGHKS, YYEKEE (reference sequence). Losses at the gene ends were 1 base for V and 4 bases for J; bases not matched to a gene: 4. The CDR3 DNA sequence: TGTGCCAGCAGCTTGTCAGTAGCGGGATACAATGAGCAGTTCTTC. Protein product: CASSLSVAGYNEQFF.

In its sample, this clonotype was seen a few times. The CDR3 bases are TGCAGTGCTAGAGGGGACGGAACCTACGAGCAGTACTTC. This translates into CSARGDGTYEQYF. The chain joins TRBV20-1 to TRBJ2-7; TRBD1 or TRBD2 may be the D gene (5 bases each). CDR3 length: 13 amino acids. Germline V lookup: CDR1 DFQATT, CDR2 SNEGSKA (reference sequence). V lost 1 base, J lost 2 bases, and 9 bases lay in between.

In this sample, this clonotype turned up a few times. The V call is TRBV4-1, the J call TRBJ2-1, with 9 bases aligning to TRBD1. Germline V lookup: CDR1 MGHRA, CDR2 YSYEKL. The CDR3 contains 14 residues. V lost 3 bases, J lost 8 bases, and 5 bases stayed unmatched. Written as DNA, the CDR3 is TGCGCCAGCAGCCACGGGACAGGGAACGATGAGCAGTTCTTC. Amino acid sequence: CASSHGTGNDEQFF.

J is TRBJ1-4 and V is TRBV10-3; D unclear. Trimming shortened V by 5 bases and J by 0 bases, and 13 bases separated the two germline ends. This CDR3 is 16 amino acids long. The V gene's germline CDR1 is ENHRY and CDR2 SYGVKD. The CDR3 DNA reads TGTGCCATCAGTATGATTGGTGGGGCAACTAATGAAAAACTGTTTTTT. Its protein product is CAISMIGGATNEKLFF.